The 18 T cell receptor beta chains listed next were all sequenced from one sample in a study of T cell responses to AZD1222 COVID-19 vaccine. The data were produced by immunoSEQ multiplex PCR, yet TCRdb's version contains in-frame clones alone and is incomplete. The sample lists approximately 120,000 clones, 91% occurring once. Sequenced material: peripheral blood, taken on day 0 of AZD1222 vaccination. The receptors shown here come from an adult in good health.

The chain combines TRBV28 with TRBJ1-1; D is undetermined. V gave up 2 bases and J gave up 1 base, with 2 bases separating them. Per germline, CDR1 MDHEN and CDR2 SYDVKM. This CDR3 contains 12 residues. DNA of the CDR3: TGTGCCAGCAGTTTACCGAACACTGAAGCTTTCTTT. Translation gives CASSLPNTEAFF.

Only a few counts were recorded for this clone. CDR3 DNA sequence: TGTGCCAGTAGTATAGTCACAGGGGTATCGGGCGAGCAGTACTTC. As protein: CASSIVTGVSGEQYF. The chain uses TRBV19 and TRBJ2-7, with 7 bases aligning to TRBD1. V shed 1 base, J shed 6 bases, and the junction held 9 bases outside the gene matches. Germline V gene sequence: CDR1 LNHDA, CDR2 SQIVND (reference sequence). The CDR3 consists of 15 residues. Drawing the rest from reference TRBV19 and TRBJ2-7, the complete variable domain is DGGITQSPKYLFRKEGQNVTLSCEQNLNHDAMYWYRQDPGQGLRLIYYSQIVNDFQKGDIAEGYSVSREKKESFPLTVTSAQKNPTAFYLCASSIVTGVSGEQYFGPGTRLTVT.

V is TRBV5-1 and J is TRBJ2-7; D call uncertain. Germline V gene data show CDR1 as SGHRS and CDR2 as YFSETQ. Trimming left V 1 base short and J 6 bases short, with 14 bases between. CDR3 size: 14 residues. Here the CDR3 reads CASSLFAGVGEQYF. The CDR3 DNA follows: TGCGCCAGCAGCTTGTTTGCAGGTGTGGGCGAGCAGTACTTC.

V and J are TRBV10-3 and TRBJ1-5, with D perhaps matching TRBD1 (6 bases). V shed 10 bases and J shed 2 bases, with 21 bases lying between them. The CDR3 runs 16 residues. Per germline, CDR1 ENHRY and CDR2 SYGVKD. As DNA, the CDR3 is TGTGCCACCATAGCAAGCCGGGACACCCGCAATCAGCCCCAGCATTTT. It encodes CATIASRDTRNQPQHF.

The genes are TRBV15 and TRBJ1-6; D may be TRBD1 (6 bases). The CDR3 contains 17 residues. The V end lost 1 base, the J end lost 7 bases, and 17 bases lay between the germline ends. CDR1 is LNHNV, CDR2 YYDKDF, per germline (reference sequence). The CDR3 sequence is CATSRAGRGALNSPLHF. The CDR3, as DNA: TGTGCCACCAGCAGAGCGGGACGGGGGGCGTTAAATTCACCCCTCCACTTT.

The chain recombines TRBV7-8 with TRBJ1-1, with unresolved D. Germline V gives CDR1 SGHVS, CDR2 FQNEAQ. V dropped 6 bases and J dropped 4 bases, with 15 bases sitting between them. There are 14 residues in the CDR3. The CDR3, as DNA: TGTGCCAGCAGGTTTGCCGAACAGAGCACTGAAGCTTTCTTT. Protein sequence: CASRFAEQSTEAFF.

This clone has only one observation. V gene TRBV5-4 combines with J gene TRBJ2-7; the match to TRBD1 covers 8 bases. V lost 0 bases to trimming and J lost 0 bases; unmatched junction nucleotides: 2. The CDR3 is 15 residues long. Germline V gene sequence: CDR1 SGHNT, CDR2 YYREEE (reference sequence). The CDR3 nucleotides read TGTGCCAGCAGCTTGGGGGACAGGAGCTCCTACGAGCAGTACTTC. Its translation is CASSLGDRSSYEQYF.

In DNA form, the CDR3 reads TGTGCCAGCAGCGCGTCGCATAACACTGAAGCTTTCTTT. Protein product: CASSASHNTEAFF. V and J are TRBV9 and TRBJ1-1; D remains ambiguous. Germline assignment: CDR1 SGDLS and CDR2 YYNGEE. The CDR3 runs to 13 residues. Trimming took 3 bases from V and 2 from J, leaving 8 bases between them.

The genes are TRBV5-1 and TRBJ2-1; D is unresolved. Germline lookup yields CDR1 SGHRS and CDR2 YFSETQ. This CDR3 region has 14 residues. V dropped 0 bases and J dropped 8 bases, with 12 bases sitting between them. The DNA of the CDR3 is TGCGCCAGCAGCTTGGCGGTAGGTGTCTATGAGCAGTTCTTC. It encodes CASSLAVGVYEQFF. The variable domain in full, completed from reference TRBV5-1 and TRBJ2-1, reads KAGVTQTPRYLIKTRGQQVTLSCSPISGHRSVSWYQQTPGQGLQFLFEYFSETQRNKGNFPGRFSGRQFSNSRSEMNVSTLELGDSALYLCASSLAVGVYEQFFGPGTRLTVL.

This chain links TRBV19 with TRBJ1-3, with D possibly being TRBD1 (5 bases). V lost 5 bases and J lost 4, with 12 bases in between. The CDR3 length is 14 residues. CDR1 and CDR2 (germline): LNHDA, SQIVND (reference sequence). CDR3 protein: CASSEGREGNTIYF. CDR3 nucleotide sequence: TGTGCCAGTAGTGAGGGGCGCGAAGGAAACACCATATATTTT.

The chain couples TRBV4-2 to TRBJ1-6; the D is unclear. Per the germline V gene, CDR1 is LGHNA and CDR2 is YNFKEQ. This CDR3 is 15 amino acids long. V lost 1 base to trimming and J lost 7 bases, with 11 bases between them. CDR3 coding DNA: TGTGCCAGCAGCCAAGGGGCAGAGAGAAATTCACCCCTCCACTTT. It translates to CASSQGAERNSPLHF.

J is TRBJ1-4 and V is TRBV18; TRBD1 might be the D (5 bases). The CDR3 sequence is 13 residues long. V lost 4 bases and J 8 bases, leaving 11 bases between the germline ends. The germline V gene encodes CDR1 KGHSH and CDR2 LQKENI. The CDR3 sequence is CASSQGLEEKLFF. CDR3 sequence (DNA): TGTGCCAGCTCACAGGGGCTCGAGGAAAAACTGTTTTTT.

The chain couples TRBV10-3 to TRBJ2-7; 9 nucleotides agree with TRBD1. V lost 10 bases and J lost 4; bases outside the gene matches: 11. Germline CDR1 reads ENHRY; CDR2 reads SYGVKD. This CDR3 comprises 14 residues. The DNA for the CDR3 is TGTGCCACCTCCGCCCAGGGACAGGGATACGAGCAGTACTTC. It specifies CATSAQGQGYEQYF.

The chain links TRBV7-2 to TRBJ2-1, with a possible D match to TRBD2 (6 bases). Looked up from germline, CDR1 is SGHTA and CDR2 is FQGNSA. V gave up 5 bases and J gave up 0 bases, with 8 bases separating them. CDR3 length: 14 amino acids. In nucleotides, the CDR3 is TGTGCCAGCAGCCGGGGGTACTCCTACAATGAGCAGTTCTTC. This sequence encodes CASSRGYSYNEQFF. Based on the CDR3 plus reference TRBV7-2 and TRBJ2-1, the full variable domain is GAGVSQSPSNKVTEKGKDVELRCDPISGHTALYWYRQSLGQGLEFLIYFQGNSAPDKSGLPSDRFSAERTGGSVSTLTIQRTQQEDSAVYLCASSRGYSYNEQFFGPGTRLTVL.

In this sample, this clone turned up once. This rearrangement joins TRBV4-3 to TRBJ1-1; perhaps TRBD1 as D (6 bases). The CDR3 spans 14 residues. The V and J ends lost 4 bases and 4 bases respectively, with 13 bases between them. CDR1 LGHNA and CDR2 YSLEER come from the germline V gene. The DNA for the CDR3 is TGCGCCAGCAGCCGGTCACAGGGAAGCACTGAAGCTTTCTTT. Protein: CASSRSQGSTEAFF.

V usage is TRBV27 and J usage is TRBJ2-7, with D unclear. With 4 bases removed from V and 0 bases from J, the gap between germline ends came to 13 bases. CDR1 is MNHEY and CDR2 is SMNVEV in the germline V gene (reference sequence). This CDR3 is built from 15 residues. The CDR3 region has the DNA TGTGCCAGCAGTTCCCATGGGTCGATCTCCTACGAGCAGTACTTC. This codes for CASSSHGSISYEQYF.

The CDR3: CASSPQGMNTEAFF. In DNA form, the CDR3 reads TGTGCCAGCAGCCCACAGGGGATGAACACTGAAGCTTTCTTT. V usage is TRBV7-2 and J usage is TRBJ1-1; 7 nucleotides agree with TRBD1. V trimming: 5 bases; J trimming: 0 bases; junction bases outside the gene matches: 3. The CDR3 contains 14 residues. Germline assignment: CDR1 SGHTA and CDR2 FQGNSA.

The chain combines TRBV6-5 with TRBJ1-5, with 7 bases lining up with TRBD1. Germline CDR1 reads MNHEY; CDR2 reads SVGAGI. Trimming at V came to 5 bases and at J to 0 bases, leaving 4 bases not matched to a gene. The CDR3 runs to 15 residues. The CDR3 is CASSQQGTSNQPQHF. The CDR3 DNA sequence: TGTGCCAGCAGTCAACAGGGGACTAGCAATCAGCCCCAGCATTTT.